This T cell receptor (beta chain) was recovered during a study of blood T cell repertoires in COVID-19. Study information: Acute and convalescent COVID-19 specimens originated in the United States, Italy and Spain. From T cells, B-cell-depleted T cells, or PBMCs came the material, which was cDNA or gDNA.

Source study methods: It was from reference gene primer amplification that nucleated cell counts were estimated. TCRdb keeps only in-frame clones here, not all; method: immunoSEQ multiplex PCR. V, J and clone size are taken as reported in that table, and D and trimming were inferred from the DNA itself. This sample carries approximately 50,000 clones, 70% to 85% of them seen once, and the ten largest clones take 25%. Material: peripheral blood. The clonotype comes from a man aged 65 to 79 with acute or convalescent COVID-19.

DNA for the CDR3: TGTGCCAGCAGCTTTAGCGGGGGAGACTACGAGCAGTACTTC. Translating gives CASSFSGGDYEQYF. The chain uses TRBV27 and TRBJ2-7; 9 nucleotides align to TRBD2. The J segment lost 3 bases and the V segment lost 6 bases, leaving 6 bases of the junction unmatched. Germline lookup yields CDR1 MNHEY and CDR2 SMNVEV (reference sequence). This CDR3 has 14 residues.